The clone carrying this T cell receptor (beta chain) was observed at least ten times. The antigen is unknown. This sample stems from a study of identical twins. Regarding the study as a whole: Monozygotic twins shared more out-of-frame TCR alpha than recombination models predicted. Excess low generation probability was seen in twin-shared out-of-frame alpha sequences.

V dropped 6 bases and J dropped 0; count of bases not matched to a gene: 5. Germline V gives CDR1 DFQATT, CDR2 SNEGSKA (reference sequence). This CDR3 contains 15 residues. One entry per CDR3 protein results from TCRdb running MiXCR on the 5' RACE reads. The sample has 550,000 to 800,000 distinct CDR3 sequences, just over 7% seen once; the top ten hold around 1.6%. Another study also made use of these data, one on yellow fever vaccine responses in identical twins. That paper states: Twins reportedly showed a vaccine T cell response that seemed partly convergent and partly personalized.

V gene TRBV20-1 combines with J gene TRBJ1-6; TRBD1 aligns across 7 bases. The receptor was isolated from a woman under 30 in good health. The material sequenced was PBMCs. The CDR3 DNA is TGCAGTGCAAAACAGGGGACCTCCTATAATTCACCCCTCCACTTT. This gives the protein CSAKQGTSYNSPLHF.